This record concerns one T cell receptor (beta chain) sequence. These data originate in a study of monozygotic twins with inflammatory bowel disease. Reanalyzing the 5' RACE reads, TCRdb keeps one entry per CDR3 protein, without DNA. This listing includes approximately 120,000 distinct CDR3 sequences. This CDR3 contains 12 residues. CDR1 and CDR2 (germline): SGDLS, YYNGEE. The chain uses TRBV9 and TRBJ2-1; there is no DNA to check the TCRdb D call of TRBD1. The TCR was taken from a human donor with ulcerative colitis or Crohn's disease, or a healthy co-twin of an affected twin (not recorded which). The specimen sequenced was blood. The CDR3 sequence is CASSPPGDEQLF.